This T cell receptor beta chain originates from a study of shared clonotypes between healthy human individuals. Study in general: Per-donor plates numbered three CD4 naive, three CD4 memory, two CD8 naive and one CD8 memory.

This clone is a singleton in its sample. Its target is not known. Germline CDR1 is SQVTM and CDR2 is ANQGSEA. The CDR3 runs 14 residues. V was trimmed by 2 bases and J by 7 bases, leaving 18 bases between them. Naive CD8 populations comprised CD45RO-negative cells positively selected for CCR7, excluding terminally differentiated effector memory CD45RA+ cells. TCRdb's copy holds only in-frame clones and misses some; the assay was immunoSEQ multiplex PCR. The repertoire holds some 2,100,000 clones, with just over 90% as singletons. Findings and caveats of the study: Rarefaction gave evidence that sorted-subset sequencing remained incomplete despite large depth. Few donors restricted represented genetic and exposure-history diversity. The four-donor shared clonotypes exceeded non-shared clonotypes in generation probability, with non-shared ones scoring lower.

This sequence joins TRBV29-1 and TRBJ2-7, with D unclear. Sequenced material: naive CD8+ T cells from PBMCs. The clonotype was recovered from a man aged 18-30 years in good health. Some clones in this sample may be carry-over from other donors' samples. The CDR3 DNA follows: TGCAGCGTTGAAATAACTCTTCTGGGGAAGGAGCAGTACTTC. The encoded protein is CSVEITLLGKEQYF.